Listed below are T cell receptor beta chains from one sample, sequenced in a study of graft-versus-host responses after intestinal transplantation. The repertoire was sequenced with immunoSEQ multiplex PCR; TCRdb's copy has only in-frame clones and lacks some. The sample contains roughly 56,000 clones, around 90% of which appear only once. The source was PBMCs, collected roughly 120 days after intestinal transplantation. These TCRs come from a human patient who received an intestinal transplant, so some T cells may come from the graft donor. CDR3s include the opening cysteine and the closing phenylalanine or tryptophan. Each record gives: clone size, D gene, CDR3 length, J gene, V gene, CDR3 DNA, CDR3 protein. D genes are given only for firm matches. The listing skips clone size in some rows; elsewhere it reads once, few, many or a size class.

>few|NA|13|TRBJ2-7|TRBV4-1
TGCGCCAGCAGCCAAGCTTTTGGCTACGAGCAGTACTTC
CASSQAFGYEQYF
>NA|NA|14|TRBJ1-5|TRBV6-6
TGTGCCAGCAGTTACTTAGGGTTCAATCAGCCCCAGCATTTT
CASSYLGFNQPQHF
>once|NA|14|TRBJ2-2|TRBV7-7
TGTGCTAGCAGCTTAGAACAGGCCACCGGGGAGCTGTTTTTT
CASSLEQATGELFF
>NA|NA|14|TRBJ1-4|TRBV28
TGTGCCAGCAGTTTGTGGCGGAGTAATGAAAAACTGTTTTTT
CASSLWRSNEKLFF
>NA|TRBD1|15|TRBJ1-5|TRBV7-9
TGTGCCAGCAGCGCGGGGGACAGCCGGAATCAGCCCCAGCATTTT
CASSAGDSRNQPQHF
>NA|NA|13|TRBJ2-7|TRBV29-1
TGCAGCGTTGAAGCGAGCTCCCGCTACGAGCAGTACTTC
CSVEASSRYEQYF
>NA|TRBD2|17|TRBJ2-1|TRBV4-1
TGCGCCAGCAGCCAACCTCCCGGGCTAGCGGGAGGGAATGAGCAGTTCTTC
CASSQPPGLAGGNEQFF
>NA|TRBD2|17|TRBJ2-2|TRBV9
TGTGCCAGCAGCGGGGGACTACCCGGGCGGGGGACCGGGGAGCTGTTTTTT
CASSGGLPGRGTGELFF
>NA|TRBD2|13|TRBJ2-7|TRBV30
TGTGCCTGGGGGACTAGATCTGGCAACGAGCAGTACTTC
CAWGTRSGNEQYF
>NA|TRBD2|15|TRBJ2-7|TRBV5-4
TGTGCCAGCAGCTTTGACGGGAGGCGTTCCTACGAGCAGTACTTC
CASSFDGRRSYEQYF
>few|NA|15|TRBJ2-2|TRBV14
TGTGCCAGCAGCCAGAGGGGAGAGAACACCGGGGAGCTGTTTTTT
CASSQRGENTGELFF
>NA|NA|14|TRBJ2-1|TRBV27
TGTGCCAGCAGTTTACAGGGACCGTACAATGAGCAGTTCTTC
CASSLQGPYNEQFF
>NA|NA|12|TRBJ2-2|TRBV25-1
NA
CASSFGAGELFF